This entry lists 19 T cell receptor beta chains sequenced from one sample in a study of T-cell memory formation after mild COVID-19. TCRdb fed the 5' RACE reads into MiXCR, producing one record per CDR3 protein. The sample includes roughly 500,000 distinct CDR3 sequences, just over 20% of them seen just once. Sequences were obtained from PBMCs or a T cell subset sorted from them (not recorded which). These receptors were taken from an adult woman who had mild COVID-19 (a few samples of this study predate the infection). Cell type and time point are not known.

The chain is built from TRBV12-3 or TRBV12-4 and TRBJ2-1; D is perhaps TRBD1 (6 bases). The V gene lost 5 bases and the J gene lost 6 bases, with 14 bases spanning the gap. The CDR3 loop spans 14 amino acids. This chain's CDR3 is CASSPPTGFNEQFF. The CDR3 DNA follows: TGTGCCAGCAGTCCCCCGACAGGATTCAATGAGCAGTTCTTC.

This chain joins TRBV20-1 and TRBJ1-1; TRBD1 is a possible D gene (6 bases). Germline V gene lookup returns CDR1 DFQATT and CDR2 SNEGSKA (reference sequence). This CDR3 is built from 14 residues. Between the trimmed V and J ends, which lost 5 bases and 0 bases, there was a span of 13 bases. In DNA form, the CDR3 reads TGCAGTGCTTACTCAGGGGTTATGAACACTGAAGCTTTCTTT. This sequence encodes CSAYSGVMNTEAFF.

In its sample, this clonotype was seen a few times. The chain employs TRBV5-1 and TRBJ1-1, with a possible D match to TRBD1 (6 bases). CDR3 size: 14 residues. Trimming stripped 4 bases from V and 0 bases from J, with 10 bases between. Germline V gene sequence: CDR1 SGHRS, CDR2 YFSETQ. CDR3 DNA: TGCGCCAGCAGCATACAGGGCCTGAACACTGAAGCTTTCTTT. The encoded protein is CASSIQGLNTEAFF.

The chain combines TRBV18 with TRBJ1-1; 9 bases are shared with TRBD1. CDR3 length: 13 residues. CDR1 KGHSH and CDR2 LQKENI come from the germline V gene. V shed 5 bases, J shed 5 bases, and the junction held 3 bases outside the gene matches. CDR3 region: CASSTDRGTEAFF. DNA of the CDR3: TGTGCCAGCTCAACGGACAGGGGTACTGAAGCTTTCTTT.

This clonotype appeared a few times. In nucleotides, the CDR3 is TGTGCCACCAGTGATTTGGGGTTTGGCAGGGTAAATGAGCAGTTCTTC. This translates into CATSDLGFGRVNEQFF. This rearrangement joins TRBV24-1 to TRBJ2-1; possible D gene TRBD1, 5 bases. Germline V gene lookup returns CDR1 KGHDR and CDR2 SFDVKD. The CDR3 totals 16 residues. Trimming removed 0 bases from V and 7 bases from J, with 15 bases in between.

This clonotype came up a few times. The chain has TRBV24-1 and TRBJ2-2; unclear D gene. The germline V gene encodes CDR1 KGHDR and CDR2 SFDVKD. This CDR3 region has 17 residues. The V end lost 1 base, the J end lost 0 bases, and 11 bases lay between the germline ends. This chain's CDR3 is CATSDFDGISNTGELFF. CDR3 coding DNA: TGTGCCACCAGTGATTTTGACGGTATATCGAACACCGGGGAGCTGTTTTTT.

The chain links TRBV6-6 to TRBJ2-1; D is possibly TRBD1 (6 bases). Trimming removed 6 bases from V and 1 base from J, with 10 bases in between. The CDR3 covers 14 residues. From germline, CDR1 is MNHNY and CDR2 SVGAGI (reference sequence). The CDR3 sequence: CASSAGESYNEQFF. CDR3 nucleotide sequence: TGTGCCAGCAGCGCAGGGGAATCCTACAATGAGCAGTTCTTC.

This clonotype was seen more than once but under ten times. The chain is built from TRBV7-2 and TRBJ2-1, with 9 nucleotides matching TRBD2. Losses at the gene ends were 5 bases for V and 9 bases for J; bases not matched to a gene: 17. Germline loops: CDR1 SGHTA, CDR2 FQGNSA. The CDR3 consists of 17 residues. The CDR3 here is CASSADPLREGRVEQFF. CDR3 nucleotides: TGTGCCAGCAGCGCCGACCCCTTGCGGGAGGGCCGGGTTGAGCAGTTCTTC.

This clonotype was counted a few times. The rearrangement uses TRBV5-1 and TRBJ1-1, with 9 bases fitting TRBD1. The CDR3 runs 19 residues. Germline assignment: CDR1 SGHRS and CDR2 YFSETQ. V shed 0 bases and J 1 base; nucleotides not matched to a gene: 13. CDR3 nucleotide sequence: TGCGCCAGCAGCTTGGGGAGAGGGACAGGGAGAATCCCGAACACTGAAGCTTTCTTT. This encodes CASSLGRGTGRIPNTEAFF.

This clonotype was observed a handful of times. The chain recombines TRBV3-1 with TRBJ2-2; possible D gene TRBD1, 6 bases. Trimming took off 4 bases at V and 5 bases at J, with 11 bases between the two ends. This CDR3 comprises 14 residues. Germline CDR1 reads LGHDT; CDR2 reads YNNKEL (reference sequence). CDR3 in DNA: TGTGCCAGCAGCCCCTTTAGGGGGACCGGGGAGCTGTTTTTT. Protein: CASSPFRGTGELFF. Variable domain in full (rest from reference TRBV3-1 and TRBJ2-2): DTAVSQTPKYLVTQMGNDKSIKCEQNLGHDTMYWYKQDSKKFLKIMFSYNNKELIINETVPNRFSPKSPDKAHLNLHINSLELGDSAVYFCASSPFRGTGELFFGEGSRLTVL.

The CDR3 protein is CSATLGRDQPQHF. The CDR3 nucleotides read TGCAGTGCTACCTTGGGGCGGGATCAGCCCCAGCATTTT. The chain has TRBV20-1 and TRBJ1-5, with D possibly TRBD1 on 5 matching bases. The CDR3 extends over 13 amino acids. Germline V gene data show CDR1 as DFQATT and CDR2 as SNEGSKA (reference sequence). V dropped 4 bases and J dropped 5 bases, with 12 bases sitting between them.

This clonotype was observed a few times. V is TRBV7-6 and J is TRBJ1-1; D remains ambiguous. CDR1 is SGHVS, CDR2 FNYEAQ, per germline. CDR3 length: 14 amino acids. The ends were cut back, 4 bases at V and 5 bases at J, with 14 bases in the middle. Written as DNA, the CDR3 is TGTGCCAGCAGCTGGCAAGGTGGTCGGACTGAAGCTTTCTTT. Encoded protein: CASSWQGGRTEAFF.

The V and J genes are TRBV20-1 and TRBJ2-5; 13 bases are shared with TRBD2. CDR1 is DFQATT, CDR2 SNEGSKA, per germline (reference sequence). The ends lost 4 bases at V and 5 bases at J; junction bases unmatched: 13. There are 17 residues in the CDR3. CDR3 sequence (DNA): TGCAGTGCTATCTACGCCGGGACTAGCGGGAAAGGGGAGACCCAGTACTTC. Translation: CSAIYAGTSGKGETQYF.

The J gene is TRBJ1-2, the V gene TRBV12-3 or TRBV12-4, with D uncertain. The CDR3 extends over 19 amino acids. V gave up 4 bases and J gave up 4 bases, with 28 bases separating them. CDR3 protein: CASSSSLPRYTTIGYGYTF. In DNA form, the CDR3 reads TGTGCCAGCAGTTCATCCCTACCGAGATATACGACCATTGGCTATGGCTACACCTTC.

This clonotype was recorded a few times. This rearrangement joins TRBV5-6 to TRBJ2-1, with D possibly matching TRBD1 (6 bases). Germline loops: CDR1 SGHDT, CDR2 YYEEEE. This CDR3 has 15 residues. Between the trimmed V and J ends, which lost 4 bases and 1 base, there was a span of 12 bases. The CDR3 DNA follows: TGTGCCAGCAGCCACGGACAGTCTTCCTACAATGAGCAGTTCTTC. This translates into CASSHGQSSYNEQFF.

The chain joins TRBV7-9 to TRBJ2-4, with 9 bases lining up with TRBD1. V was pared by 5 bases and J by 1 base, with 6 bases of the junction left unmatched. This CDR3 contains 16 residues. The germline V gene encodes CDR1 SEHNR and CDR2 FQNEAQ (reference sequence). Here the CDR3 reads CASSNRGPSAKNIQYF. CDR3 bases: TGTGCCAGCAGCAACAGGGGGCCCTCGGCCAAAAACATTCAGTACTTC.

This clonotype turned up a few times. CDR3 coding DNA: TGTGCCAGCAGCCTCCTAGGGGGGACTCCGAGGGAGCAGTACTTC. Protein sequence: CASSLLGGTPREQYF. The chain recombines TRBV12-3 or TRBV12-4 with TRBJ2-7; D possibly matches TRBD1 or TRBD2 (6 bases each). There are 15 residues in the CDR3. V was clipped by 6 bases and J by 7 bases, with 22 bases between them.

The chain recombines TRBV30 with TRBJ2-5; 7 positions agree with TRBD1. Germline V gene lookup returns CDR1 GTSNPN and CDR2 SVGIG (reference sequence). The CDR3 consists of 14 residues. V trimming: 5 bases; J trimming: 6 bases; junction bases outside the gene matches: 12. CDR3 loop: CAWSRQGFAQTQYF. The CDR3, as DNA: TGTGCCTGGTCAAGACAGGGATTCGCGCAGACCCAGTACTTC.

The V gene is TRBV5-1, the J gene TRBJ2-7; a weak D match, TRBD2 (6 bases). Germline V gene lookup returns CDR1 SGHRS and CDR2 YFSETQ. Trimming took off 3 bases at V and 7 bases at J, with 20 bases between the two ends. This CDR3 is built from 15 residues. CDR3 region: CASSWRDGAMGEQYF. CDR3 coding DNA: TGCGCCAGCAGCTGGCGGGACGGAGCTATGGGAGAGCAGTACTTC. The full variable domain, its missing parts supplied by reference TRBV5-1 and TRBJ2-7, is KAGVTQTPRYLIKTRGQQVTLSCSPISGHRSVSWYQQTPGQGLQFLFEYFSETQRNKGNFPGRFSGRQFSNSRSEMNVSTLELGDSALYLCASSWRDGAMGEQYFGPGTRLTVT.